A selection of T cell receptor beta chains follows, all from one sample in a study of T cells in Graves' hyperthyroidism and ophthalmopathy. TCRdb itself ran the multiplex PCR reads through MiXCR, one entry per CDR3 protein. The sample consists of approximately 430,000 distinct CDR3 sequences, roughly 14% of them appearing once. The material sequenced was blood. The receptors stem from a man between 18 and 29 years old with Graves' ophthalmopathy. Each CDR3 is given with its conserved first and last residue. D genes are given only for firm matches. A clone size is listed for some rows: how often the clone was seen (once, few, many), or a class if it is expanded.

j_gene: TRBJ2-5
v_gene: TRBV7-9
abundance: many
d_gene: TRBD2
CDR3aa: CATGTSGEETQYF
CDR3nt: TGTGCAACCGGGACTAGCGGGGAAGAGACCCAGTACTTC

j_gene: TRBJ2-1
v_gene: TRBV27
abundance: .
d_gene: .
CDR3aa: CASSEVELQFF
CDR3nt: TGTGCCAGCAGTGAAGTGGAGTTGCAGTTCTTC

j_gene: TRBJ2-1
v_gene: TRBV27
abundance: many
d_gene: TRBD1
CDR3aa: CASSSGTGGYNEQFF
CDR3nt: TGTGCCAGCAGTTCTGGGACAGGGGGGTACAATGAGCAGTTCTTC

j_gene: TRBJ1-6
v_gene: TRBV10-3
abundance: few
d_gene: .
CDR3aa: CAISASPVGHSPLHF
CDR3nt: TGTGCCATCAGTGCTAGCCCGGTGGGGCATTCACCCCTCCACTTT

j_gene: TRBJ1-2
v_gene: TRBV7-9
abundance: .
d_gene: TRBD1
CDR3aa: CASSLRPGGLPMANYGYTF
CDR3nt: TGTGCCAGCAGCTTACGGCCAGGGGGCCTCCCTATGGCTAACTATGGCTACACCTTC

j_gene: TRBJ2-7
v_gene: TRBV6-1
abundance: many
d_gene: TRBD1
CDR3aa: CASSPGGSTREQYF
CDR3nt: TGTGCCAGCAGCCCAGGGGGTTCCACACGCGAGCAGTACTTC

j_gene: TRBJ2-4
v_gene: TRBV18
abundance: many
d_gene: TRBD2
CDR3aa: CASSPTSGGVDIQYF
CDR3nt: TGTGCCAGCTCACCAACTAGCGGGGGCGTAGACATTCAGTACTTC

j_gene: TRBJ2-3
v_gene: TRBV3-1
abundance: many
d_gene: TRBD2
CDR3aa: CASSHTSGYTQYF
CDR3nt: TGTGCCAGCAGTCACACTAGCGGCTATACGCAGTATTTT

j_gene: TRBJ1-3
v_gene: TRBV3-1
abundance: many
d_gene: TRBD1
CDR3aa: CASSHDRGPTGNTIYF
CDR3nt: TGTGCCAGCAGCCACGACAGGGGGCCGACTGGAAACACCATATATTTT

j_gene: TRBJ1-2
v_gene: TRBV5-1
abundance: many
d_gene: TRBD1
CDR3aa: CASSPGTGDYGYTF
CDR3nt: TGTGCCAGCAGCCCCGGGACAGGGGACTATGGCTACACCTTC

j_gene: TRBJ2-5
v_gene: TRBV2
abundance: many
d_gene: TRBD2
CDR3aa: CASKGLAGGTVQETQYF
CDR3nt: TGTGCCAGCAAGGGACTAGCGGGGGGAACCGTGCAAGAGACCCAGTACTTC

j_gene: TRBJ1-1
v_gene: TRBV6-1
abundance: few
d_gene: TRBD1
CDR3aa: CASRGQGRGNTEAFF
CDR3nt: TGTGCCAGCAGGGGACAGGGCAGAGGGAACACTGAAGCTTTCTTT

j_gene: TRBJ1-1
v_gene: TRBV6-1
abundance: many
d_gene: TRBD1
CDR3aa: CASRRTGGTNTEAFF
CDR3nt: TGTGCCAGCAGGCGGACAGGGGGTACGAACACTGAAGCTTTCTTT

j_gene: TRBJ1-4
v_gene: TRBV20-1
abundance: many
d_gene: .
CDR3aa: CSAHSYDSLNEKLFF
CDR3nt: TGCAGTGCCCACTCCTATGACAGTTTAAATGAAAAACTGTTTTTT

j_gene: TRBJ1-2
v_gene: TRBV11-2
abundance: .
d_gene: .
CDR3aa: CASSPGDSDYGYTF
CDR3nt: TGTGCCAGCAGCCCAGGGGATTCGGACTATGGCTACACCTTC

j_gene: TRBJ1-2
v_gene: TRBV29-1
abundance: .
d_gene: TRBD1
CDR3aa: CSVDNGQGVGYTF
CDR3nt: TGCAGCGTTGATAATGGACAGGGAGTCGGCTACACCTTC

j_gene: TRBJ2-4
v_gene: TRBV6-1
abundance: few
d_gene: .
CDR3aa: CASSHLDRTKNIQYF
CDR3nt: TGTGCCAGCAGTCACCTGGACCGGACCAAAAACATTCAGTACTTC

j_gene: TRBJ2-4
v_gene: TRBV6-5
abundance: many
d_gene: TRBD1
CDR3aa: CASSYGTGGGNIQYF
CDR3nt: TGTGCCAGCAGTTACGGGACAGGGGGTGGAAACATTCAGTACTTC

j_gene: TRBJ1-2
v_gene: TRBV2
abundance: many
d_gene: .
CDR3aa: CASSDVEDNYGYTF
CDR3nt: TGTGCCAGCAGTGACGTCGAGGATAACTATGGCTACACCTTC

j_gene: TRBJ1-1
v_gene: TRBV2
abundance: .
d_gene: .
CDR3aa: CASSDILPRETEAFF
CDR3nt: TGTGCCAGCAGTGACATACTTCCGAGGGAGACTGAAGCTTTCTTT

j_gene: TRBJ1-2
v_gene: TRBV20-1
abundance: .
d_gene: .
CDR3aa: CSAERTGGYGYTF
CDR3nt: TGCAGTGCAGAGAGGACGGGAGGTTATGGCTACACCTTC

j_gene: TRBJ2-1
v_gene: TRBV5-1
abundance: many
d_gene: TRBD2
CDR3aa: CASSQLAGHYNEQFF
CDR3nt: TGCGCCAGCAGCCAACTAGCGGGGCATTACAATGAGCAGTTCTTC